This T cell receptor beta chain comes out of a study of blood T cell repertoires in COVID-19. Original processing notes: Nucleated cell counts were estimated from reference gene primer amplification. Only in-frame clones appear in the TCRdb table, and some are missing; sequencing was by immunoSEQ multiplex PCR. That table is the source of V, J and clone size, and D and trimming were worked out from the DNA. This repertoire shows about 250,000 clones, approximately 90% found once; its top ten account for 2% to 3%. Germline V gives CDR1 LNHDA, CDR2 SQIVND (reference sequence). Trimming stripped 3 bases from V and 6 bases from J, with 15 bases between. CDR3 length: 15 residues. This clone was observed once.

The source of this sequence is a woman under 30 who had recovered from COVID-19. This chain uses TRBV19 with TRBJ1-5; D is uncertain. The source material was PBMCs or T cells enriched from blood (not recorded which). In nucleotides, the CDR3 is TGTGCCAGTAGTATTTCGCCGGGGATGGGTCAGCCCCAGCATTTT. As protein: CASSISPGMGQPQHF.